The clone carrying this T cell receptor beta chain has only a few counts. What it binds is not known. These data come from a study of T cell repertoires in cytomegalovirus infection. V was cut by 2 bases and J by 5 bases, with 5 bases left in between. CDR1 and CDR2 (germline): SNHLY, FYNNEI. The CDR3 sequence is 12 residues long. One entry per CDR3 protein, called by TCRdb with MiXCR from the reads. The sample has roughly 80,000 distinct CDR3 sequences, around 25% seen once. The TCR originated in a human donor in good health (CMV status not recorded). Some clones in this sample may be carry-over from other donors' samples. The sample here was CD8+ T cells from cultured PBMCs, taken from culture after CMV antigen stimulation. V and J are TRBV2 and TRBJ2-3; unclear D gene. CDR3 amino acids: CASSEWRDTQYF. CDR3 DNA: TGTGCCAGCAGTGAATGGAGAGATACGCAGTATTTT.